This T cell receptor beta chain was sequenced during a study of blood T cell repertoires in COVID-19. Study details: Some COVID-19 samples were acute and others convalescent; all came from the United States, Italy and Spain. T cells, B-cell-depleted T cells, or PBMCs provided the cDNA or gDNA that served as material.

Between the trimmed V and J ends, which lost 4 bases and 0 bases, there was a span of 16 bases. The germline gives CDR1 SGHRS, CDR2 YFSETQ. CDR3 length equals 16 residues. Authors' processing steps: Amplification with reference gene primers provided the estimates of nucleated cell counts. Assay: immunoSEQ multiplex PCR; the TCRdb copy retains only in-frame clones and omits some. V and J calls and clone size come straight from that table; D and trimming were deduced from the DNA. The data show 150,000 to 200,000 clones, approximately 83% seen once. The clonotype originates from a man over 45 with active or convalescent COVID-19. The J gene is TRBJ2-5, the V gene TRBV5-1; tentatively, D is TRBD2 (5 bases). The sample comprised peripheral blood. The CDR3 sequence: CASSPPGVGYQETQYF. The CDR3 region has the DNA TGCGCCAGCAGCCCACCCGGGGTGGGGTACCAAGAGACCCAGTACTTC.